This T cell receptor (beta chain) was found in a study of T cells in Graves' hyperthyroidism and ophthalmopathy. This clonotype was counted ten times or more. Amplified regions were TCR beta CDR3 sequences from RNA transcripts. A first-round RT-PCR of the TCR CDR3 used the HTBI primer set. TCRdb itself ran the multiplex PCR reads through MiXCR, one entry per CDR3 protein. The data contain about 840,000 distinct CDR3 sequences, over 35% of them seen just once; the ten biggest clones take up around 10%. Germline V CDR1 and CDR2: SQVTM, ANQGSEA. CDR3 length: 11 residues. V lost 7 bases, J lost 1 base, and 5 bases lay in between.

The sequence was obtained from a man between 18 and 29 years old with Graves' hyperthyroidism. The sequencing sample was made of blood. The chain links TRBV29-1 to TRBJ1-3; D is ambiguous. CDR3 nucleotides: TGCAGCGCGGTTTCTGGAAACACCATATATTTT. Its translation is CSAVSGNTIYF.